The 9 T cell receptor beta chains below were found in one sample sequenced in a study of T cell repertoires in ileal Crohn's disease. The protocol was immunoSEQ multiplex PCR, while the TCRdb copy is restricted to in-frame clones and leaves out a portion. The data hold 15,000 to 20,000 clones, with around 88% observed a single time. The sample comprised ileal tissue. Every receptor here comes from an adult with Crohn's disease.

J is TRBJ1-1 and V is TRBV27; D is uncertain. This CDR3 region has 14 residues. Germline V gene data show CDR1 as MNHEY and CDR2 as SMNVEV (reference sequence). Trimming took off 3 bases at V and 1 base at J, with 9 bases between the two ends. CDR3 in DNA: TGTGCCAGCAGTTTTGAGGGCCCGAACACTGAAGCTTTCTTT. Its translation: CASSFEGPNTEAFF.

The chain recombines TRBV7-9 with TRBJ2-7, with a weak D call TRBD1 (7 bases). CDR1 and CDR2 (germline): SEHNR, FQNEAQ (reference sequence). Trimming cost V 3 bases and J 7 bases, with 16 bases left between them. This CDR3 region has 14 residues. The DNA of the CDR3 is TGTGCCAGCAGCTTTACCAGGGGGGTGGGTGAGCAGTACTTC. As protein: CASSFTRGVGEQYF.

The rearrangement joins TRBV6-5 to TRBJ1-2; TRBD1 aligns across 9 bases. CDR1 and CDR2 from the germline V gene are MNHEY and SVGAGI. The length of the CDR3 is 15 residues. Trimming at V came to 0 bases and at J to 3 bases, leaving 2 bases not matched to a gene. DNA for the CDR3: TGTGCCAGCAGTTACTCGAGACAGGGGGACTATGGCTACACCTTC. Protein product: CASSYSRQGDYGYTF.

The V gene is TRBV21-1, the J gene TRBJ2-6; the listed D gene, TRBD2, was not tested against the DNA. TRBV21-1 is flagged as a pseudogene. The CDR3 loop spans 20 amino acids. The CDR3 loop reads CASSKVGLAPQFSGANVLTF. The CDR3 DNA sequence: TGTGCCAGCAGCAAAGTGGGGCTAGCGCCACAGTTCTCTGGGGCCAACGTCCTGACTTTC.

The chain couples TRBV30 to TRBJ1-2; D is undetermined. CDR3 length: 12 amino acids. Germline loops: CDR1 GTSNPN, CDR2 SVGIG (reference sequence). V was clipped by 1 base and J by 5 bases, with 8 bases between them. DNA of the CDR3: TGTGCCTGGAGTGAACAGCGGTATGGCTACACCTTC. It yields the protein CAWSEQRYGYTF.

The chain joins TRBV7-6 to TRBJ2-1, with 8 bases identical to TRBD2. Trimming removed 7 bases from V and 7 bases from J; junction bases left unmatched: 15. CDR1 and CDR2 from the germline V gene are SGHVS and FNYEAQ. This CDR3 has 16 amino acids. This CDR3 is CASTSLAGRYTNEQFF. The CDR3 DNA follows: TGTGCCAGCACCTCCTTAGCGGGACGATATACAAATGAGCAGTTCTTC.

Here the CDR3 DNA reads TGTGCCAGCGGTAGGACAGACAACACTGAAGCTTTCTTT. Translating gives CASGRTDNTEAFF. The rearrangement uses TRBV6-5 and TRBJ1-1, with a weak D call TRBD1 (6 bases). The CDR3 has 13 residues. V was shortened by 8 bases and J by 2 bases, with 12 bases between the two germline ends. The V gene's germline CDR1 is MNHEY and CDR2 SVGAGI.

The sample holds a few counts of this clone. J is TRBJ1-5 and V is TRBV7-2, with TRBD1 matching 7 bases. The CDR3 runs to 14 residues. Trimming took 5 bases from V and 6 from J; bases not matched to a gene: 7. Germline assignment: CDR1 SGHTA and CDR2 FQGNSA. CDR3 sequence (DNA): TGTGCCAGCAGCCCGCGACAGGGACGTCAGCCCCAGCATTTT. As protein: CASSPRQGRQPQHF.

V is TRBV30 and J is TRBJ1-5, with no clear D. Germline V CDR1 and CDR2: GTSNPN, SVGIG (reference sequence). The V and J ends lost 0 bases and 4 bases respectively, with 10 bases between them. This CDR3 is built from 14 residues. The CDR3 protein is CAWSVLRGNQPQHF. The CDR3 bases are TGTGCCTGGAGTGTACTACGTGGGAATCAGCCCCAGCATTTT.